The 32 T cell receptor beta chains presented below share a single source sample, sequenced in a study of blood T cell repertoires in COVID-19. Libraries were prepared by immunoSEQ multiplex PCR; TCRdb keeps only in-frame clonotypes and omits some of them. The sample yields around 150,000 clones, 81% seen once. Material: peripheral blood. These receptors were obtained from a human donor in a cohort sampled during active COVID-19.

CDR3 nucleotide sequence: TGTGCCTGGATGAGATCTCAGGTGGCTTTCTTT. Protein: CAWMRSQVAFF. The rearrangement links TRBV30 to TRBJ1-1; D gene unclear. The V and J ends lost 4 bases and 11 bases respectively, with 14 bases between them. Germline CDR1 GTSNPN, CDR2 SVGIG (reference sequence). This CDR3 has 11 residues. Full variable domain (missing parts from reference TRBV30 and TRBJ1-1): SQTIHQWPATLVQPVGSPLSLECTVEGTSNPNLYWYRQAAGRGLQLLFYSVGIGQISSEVPQNLSASRPQDRQFILSSKKLLLSDSGFYLCAWMRSQVAFFGQGTRLTVV.

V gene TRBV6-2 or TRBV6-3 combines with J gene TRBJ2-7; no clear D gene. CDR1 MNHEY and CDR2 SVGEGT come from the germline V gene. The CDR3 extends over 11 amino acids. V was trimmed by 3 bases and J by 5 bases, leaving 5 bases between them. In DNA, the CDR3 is TGTGCCAGCAGTTATAGCCACGAGCAGTACTTC. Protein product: CASSYSHEQYF.

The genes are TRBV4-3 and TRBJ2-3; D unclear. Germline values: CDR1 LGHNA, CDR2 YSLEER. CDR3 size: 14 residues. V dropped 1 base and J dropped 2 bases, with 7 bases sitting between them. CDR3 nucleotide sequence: TGCGCCAGCAGCCAAGCCTCGTACACAGATACGCAGTATTTT. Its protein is CASSQASYTDTQYF.

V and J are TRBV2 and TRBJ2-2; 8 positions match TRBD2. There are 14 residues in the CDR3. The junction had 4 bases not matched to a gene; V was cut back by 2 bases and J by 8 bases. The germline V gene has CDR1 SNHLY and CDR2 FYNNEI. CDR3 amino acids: CASSERTSLGELFF. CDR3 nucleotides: TGTGCCAGCAGTGAACGGACTAGCTTGGGGGAGCTGTTTTTT. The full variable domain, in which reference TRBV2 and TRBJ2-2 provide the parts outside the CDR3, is EPEVTQTPSHQVTQMGQEVILRCVPISNHLYFYWYRQILGQKVEFLVSFYNNEISEKSEIFDDQFSVERPDGSNFTLKIRSTKLEDSAMYFCASSERTSLGELFFGEGSRLTVL.

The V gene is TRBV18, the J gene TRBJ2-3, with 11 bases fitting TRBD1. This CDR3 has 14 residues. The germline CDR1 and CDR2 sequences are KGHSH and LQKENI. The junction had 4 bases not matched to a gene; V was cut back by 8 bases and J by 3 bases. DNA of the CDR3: TGTGCCAGCATCCGGGACAGGGGGACAGATACGCAGTATTTT. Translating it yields CASIRDRGTDTQYF.

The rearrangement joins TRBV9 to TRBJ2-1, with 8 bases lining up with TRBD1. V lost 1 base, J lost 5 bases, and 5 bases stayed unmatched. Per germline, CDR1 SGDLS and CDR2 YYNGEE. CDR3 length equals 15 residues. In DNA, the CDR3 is TGTGCCAGCAGCGTATCGACAGGGGTCCACAATGAGCAGTTCTTC. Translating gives CASSVSTGVHNEQFF.

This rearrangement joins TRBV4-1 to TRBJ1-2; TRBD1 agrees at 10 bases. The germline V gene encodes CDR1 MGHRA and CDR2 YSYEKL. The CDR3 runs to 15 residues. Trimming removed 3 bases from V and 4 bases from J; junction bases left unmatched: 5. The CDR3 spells CASSQTRTGGYGYTF. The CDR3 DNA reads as TGCGCCAGCAGCCAGACAAGGACAGGGGGCTATGGCTACACCTTC.

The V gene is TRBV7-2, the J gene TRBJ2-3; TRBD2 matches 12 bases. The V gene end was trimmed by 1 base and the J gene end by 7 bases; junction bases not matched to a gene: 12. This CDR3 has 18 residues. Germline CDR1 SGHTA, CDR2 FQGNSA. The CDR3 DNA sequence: TGTGCCAGCAGCTTAGACCTAACTAGCGGGAGGAGTATGTATACGCAGTATTTT. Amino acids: CASSLDLTSGRSMYTQYF.

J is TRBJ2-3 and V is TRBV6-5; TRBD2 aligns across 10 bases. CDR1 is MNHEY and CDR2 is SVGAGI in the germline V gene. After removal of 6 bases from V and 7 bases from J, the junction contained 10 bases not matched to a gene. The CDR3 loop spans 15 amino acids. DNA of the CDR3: TGTGCCAGCAGCGACCAGCGGGGGGGCGCAAATACGCAGTATTTT. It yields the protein CASSDQRGGANTQYF.

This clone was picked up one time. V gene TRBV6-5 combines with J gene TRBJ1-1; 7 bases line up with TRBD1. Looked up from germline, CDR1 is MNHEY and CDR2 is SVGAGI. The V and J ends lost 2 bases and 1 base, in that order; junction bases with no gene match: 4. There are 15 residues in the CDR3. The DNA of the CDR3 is TGTGCCAGCAGTTACGGGGACAGAGAGAACACTGAAGCTTTCTTT. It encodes CASSYGDRENTEAFF.

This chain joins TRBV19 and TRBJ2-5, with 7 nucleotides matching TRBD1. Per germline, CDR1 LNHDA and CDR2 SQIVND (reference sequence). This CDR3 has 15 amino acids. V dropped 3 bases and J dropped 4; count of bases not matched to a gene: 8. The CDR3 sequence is CASSITAYRGETQYF. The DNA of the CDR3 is TGTGCCAGTAGTATTACGGCGTACAGGGGAGAGACCCAGTACTTC.

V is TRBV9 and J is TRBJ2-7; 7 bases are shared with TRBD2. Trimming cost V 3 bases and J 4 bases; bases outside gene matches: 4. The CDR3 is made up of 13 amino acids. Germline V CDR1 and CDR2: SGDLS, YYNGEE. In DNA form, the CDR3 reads TGTGCCAGCAGCGCTGGGGAGGGGTACGAGCAGTACTTC. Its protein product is CASSAGEGYEQYF.

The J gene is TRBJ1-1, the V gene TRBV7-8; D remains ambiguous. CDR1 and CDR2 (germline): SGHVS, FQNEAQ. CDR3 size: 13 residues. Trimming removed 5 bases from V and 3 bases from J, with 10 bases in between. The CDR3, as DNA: TGTGCCAGCAGCCCCGGGAGACACACTGAAGCTTTCTTT. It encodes CASSPGRHTEAFF.

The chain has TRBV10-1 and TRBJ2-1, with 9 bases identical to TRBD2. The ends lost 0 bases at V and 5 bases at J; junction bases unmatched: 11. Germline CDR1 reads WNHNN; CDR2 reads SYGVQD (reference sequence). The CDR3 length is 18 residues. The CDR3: CASSESLIAGDLDNEQFF. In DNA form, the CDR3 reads TGCGCCAGCAGTGAGTCCTTGATAGCGGGAGATTTGGACAATGAGCAGTTCTTC.

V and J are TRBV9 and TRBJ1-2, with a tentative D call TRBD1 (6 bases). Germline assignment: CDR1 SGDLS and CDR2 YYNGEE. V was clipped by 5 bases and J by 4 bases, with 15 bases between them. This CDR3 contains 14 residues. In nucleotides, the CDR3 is TGTGCCAGCAGTGACCTACAGGGTGCCTATGGCTACACCTTC. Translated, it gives CASSDLQGAYGYTF.

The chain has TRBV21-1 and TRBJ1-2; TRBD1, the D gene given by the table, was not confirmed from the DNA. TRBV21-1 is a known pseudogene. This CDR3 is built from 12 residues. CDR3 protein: CASYPGCDGYTF. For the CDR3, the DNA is TGTGCCAGCTACCCAGGTTGCGATGGCTACACCTTC.

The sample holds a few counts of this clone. The CDR3 DNA reads as TGTGCCAGCAGCCAAGCAGGGATTAGCAATCAGCCCCAGCATTTT. Translating it yields CASSQAGISNQPQHF. The chain has TRBV3-1 (or the pseudogene TRBV3-2) and TRBJ1-5, with a possible D match to TRBD1 (5 bases). This CDR3 has 15 amino acids. V lost 1 base and J 0 bases, leaving 7 bases between the germline ends. Per germline, CDR1 LGHDT and CDR2 YNNKEL (reference sequence).

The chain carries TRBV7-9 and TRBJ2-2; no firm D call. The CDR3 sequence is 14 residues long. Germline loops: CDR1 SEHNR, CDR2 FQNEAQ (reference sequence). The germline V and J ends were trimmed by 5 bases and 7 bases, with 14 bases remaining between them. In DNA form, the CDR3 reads TGTGCCAGCAGCCCTACGGGTGTTCTCGGGGAGCTGTTTTTT. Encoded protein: CASSPTGVLGELFF.

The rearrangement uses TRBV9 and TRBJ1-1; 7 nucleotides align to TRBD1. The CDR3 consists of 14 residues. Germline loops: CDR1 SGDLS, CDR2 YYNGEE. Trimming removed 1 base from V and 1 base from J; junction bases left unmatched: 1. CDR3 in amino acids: CASSVKGANTEAFF. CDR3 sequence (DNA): TGTGCCAGCAGCGTAAAGGGGGCGAACACTGAAGCTTTCTTT.

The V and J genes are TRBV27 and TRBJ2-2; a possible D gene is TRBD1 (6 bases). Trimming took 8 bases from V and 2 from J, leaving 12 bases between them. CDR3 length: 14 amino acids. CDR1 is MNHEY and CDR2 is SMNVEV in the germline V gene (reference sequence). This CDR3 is CASQGLQNTGELFF. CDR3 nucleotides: TGTGCCAGCCAGGGGCTTCAAAACACCGGGGAGCTGTTTTTT.

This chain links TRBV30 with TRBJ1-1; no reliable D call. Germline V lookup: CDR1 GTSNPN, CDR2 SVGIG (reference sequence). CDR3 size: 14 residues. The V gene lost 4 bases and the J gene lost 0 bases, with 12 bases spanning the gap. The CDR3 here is CAWTTYGVNTEAFF. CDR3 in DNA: TGTGCCTGGACGACTTATGGCGTGAACACTGAAGCTTTCTTT.

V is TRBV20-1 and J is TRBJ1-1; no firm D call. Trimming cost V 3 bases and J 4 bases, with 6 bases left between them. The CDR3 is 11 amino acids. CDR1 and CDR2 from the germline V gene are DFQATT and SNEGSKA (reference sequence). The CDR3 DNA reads TGCAGTGCTAGTGCTCCCACTGAAGCTTTCTTT. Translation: CSASAPTEAFF.

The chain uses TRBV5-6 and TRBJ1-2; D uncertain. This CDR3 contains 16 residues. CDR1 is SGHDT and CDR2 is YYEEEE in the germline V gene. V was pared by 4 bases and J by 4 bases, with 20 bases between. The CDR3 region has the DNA TGTGCCAGCAGCCGACTTTCCGGGAGTCATTTCTATGGCTACACCTTC. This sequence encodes CASSRLSGSHFYGYTF.

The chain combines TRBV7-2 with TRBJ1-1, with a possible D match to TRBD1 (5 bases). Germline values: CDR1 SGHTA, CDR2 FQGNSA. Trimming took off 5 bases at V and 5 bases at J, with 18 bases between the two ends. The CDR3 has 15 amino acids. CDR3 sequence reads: CASSPRGGIRTEAFF. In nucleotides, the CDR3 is TGTGCCAGCAGCCCCCGTGGGGGGATCCGGACTGAAGCTTTCTTT.

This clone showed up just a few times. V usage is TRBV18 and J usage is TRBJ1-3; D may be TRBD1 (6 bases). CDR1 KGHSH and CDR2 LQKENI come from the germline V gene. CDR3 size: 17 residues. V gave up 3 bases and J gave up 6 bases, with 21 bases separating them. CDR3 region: CASSPPLGAASENTIYF. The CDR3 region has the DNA TGTGCCAGCTCACCGCCATTGGGGGCAGCCTCAGAAAACACCATATATTTT.

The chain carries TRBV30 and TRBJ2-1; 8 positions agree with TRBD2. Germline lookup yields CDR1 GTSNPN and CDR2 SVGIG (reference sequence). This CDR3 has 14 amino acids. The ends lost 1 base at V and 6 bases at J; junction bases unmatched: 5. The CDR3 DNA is TGTGCCTGGAGTGGGGCGGGGGGCCTCAATGAGCAGTTCTTC. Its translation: CAWSGAGGLNEQFF.

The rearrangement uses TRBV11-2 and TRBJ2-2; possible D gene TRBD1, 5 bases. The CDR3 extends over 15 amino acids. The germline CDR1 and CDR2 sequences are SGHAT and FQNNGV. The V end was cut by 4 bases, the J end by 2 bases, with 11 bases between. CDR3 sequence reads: CASSSSGFNTGELFF. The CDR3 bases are TGTGCCAGCAGCTCATCAGGGTTTAACACCGGGGAGCTGTTTTTT.

The CDR3 bases are TGTGCCAGCAGCTTGGAGGCTAGCGCAACAGATACGCAGTATTTT. Its protein is CASSLEASATDTQYF. The chain couples TRBV5-8 to TRBJ2-3, with D perhaps TRBD2 (6 bases). The CDR3 runs to 15 residues. In germline, CDR1 is SGHTS, CDR2 YDEGEE. V was shortened by 0 bases and J by 3 bases, with 11 bases between the two germline ends.

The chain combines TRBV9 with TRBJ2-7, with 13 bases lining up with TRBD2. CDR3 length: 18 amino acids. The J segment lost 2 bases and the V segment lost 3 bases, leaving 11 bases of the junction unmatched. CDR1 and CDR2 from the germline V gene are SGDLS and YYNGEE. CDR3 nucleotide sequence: TGTGCCAGCAGCGCCACAGCAGGACTAGCGGGGGTCGCCTACGAGCAGTACTTC. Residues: CASSATAGLAGVAYEQYF.

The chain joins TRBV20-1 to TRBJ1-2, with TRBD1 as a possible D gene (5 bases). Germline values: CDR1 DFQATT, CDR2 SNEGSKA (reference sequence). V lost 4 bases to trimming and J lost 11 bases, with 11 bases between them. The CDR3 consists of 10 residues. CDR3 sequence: CSAIRQLYTF. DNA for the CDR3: TGCAGTGCTATCCGACAGCTATACACCTTC.

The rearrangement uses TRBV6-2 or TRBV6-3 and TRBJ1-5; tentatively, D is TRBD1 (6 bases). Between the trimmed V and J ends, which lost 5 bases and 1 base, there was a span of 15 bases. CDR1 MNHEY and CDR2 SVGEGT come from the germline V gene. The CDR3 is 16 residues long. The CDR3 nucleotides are TGTGCCAGCAGTCGTTGGTCGACAGGCAGCAATCAGCCCCAGCATTTT. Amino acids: CASSRWSTGSNQPQHF.

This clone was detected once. CDR3 loop: CASSPPVRGSTEAFF. The CDR3 region has the DNA TGTGCCAGCTCACCACCGGTCAGGGGGTCCACTGAAGCTTTCTTT. This chain joins TRBV18 and TRBJ1-1, with 7 bases identical to TRBD1. Losses at the gene ends were 0 bases for V and 4 bases for J; bases not matched to a gene: 5. In germline, CDR1 is KGHSH, CDR2 LQKENI. The CDR3 has 15 amino acids.